The present entry profiles one T cell receptor (beta chain) with its context. The sample originates from a study of blood T cell repertoires in COVID-19. Produced via immunoSEQ multiplex PCR; TCRdb's table is partial and in-frame only. This table holds some 250,000 clones, approximately 84% found once. CDR1 SGHKS and CDR2 YYEKEE come from the germline V gene (reference sequence). CDR3 size: 15 residues. J gave up 8 bases and V 4 bases, and 5 bases lay outside the gene matches. The source of this sequence is a man younger than 35 who had recovered from COVID-19. Sequencing was carried out using PBMCs or T cells enriched from blood (not recorded which). The chain recombines TRBV5-5 with TRBJ2-1, with TRBD2 matching over 14 bases. CDR3 DNA sequence: TGTGCCAGCAGCCAGACTAGCGGGAGGGCATATGAGCAGTTCTTC. Translated, it gives CASSQTSGRAYEQFF.